This TCR beta chain was recorded in a study of blood T cell repertoires in COVID-19 (dated by TCRdb to between 2020 and 2021). Looking at the study overall: The collaborator samples originated in the United States, Italy and Spain and spanned the acute and convalescent phases of COVID-19. The prospective study material was composed of cDNA or gDNA derived from T cells, B-cell-depleted T cells, or PBMCs. Subjects who had been exposed to COVID-19, were actively infected with it, or had recovered from it provided the deeply sampled blood TCRbeta repertoires that made up the dataset. A freely available public database, intended as a resource for researchers studying the immune response to SARS-CoV-2, is where the repertoires were released. The samples were drawn from two sources: the first 160 participants of the ongoing ImmuneRACE study, and 1,000 to 1,500 subjects contributed by 6 global collaborators. A de-identified subject ID, COVID-19 status, age in years and sex were almost always included in the sample metadata. Where available, HLA class I and class II types were taken from metadata supplied by the sample provider and were not determined by assay-based typing.

In regard to this clone: Its antigen remains undetermined. Per-base quality was not reported, and no clone a single base away is much larger than it.

TCRbeta CDR3 regions were amplified from genomic DNA using the immunoSEQ Assay, a bias-controlled multiplex PCR. As for the original processing: Nucleated cell counts per sample were estimated from amplification of reference gene primers within the assay. To quantify the absolute abundance of each unique TCRbeta CDR3 rearrangement, sequence reads were collapsed and filtered. For each sample, productive Simpson clonality was calculated by taking the square root of Simpson's diversity index across productive rearrangements. This immuneACCESS table, as held by TCRdb, lists in-frame sequences with V and J called but not all clones. Of the missing ones, under half trace to an unresolved V gene in checked studies; the others have no known cause. V and J calls plus clone size are reproduced from that table; the DNA served to infer D and trimming. In all, the sample holds roughly 230,000 clones, and under 90% of those were seen once. The top ten clonotypes cover about 10% of the sample.

Here is what the overall study found, with its caveats: The amount of clinical and demographic metadata varied by source and participant and was provided uncurated.

Inclusive of the bounding cysteine and phenylalanine, the CDR3 is 14 residues long. Only CDR3 DNA is held: 42 bases, read in frame from base 1. As encoded in the germline V gene, CDR1 is MDHEN while CDR2 is SYDVKM. Trimming takes 6 bases from V and 1 base from J, and the germline ends sit 12 bases apart. In Seattle, one collaborating source enrolled patients while the infection was active and tracked those patients longitudinally over the course of disease. Each collaborating institution followed its own protocols to collect whole blood in K2EDTA tubes. Collaborator samples were shipped for TCRbeta analysis as frozen whole blood, isolated PBMCs, or DNA extracted from either sample type.

The sequenced sample consisted of peripheral blood. The TCR sequence derives from a woman of 80 years or more with COVID-19, enrolled during active disease. The chain is made from TRBV28 and TRBJ2-5; no D gene can be assigned with confidence. The bases read TGTGCCAGCAGATCCGACGGAGTCCAAGAGACCCAGTACTTC. This gives the protein CASRSDGVQETQYF. Reference TRBV28 and TRBJ2-5 genes cover what lies past the CDR3, so the full variable domain is DVKVTQSSRYLVKRTGEKVFLECVQDMDHENMFWYRQDPGLGLRLIYFSYDVKMKEKGDIPEGYSVSREKKERFSLILESASTNQTSMYLCASRSDGVQETQYFGPGTRLLVL.